A selection of T cell receptor beta chains follows, all from one sample in a study of T cells expressing NK-cell markers. TCRdb reworked the 5' RACE reads into one entry per CDR3 protein, no DNA. The record lists 250,000 or so distinct CDR3 sequences, of which the ten most abundant hold 3.5% to 5%. The source material was blood T cells: a sorted CD56 or NKG2C T cell subset, CD4+ or CD8+ T cells, or bulk PBMC T cells (not recorded which). All receptors derive from a woman aged 18 to 75 in good health. Each CDR3 is given with its conserved first and last residue. Not every row has a clone size; where given, it reads once, few, many or a size class.

j_call | clone_size | v_call | cdr3_aa
TRBJ2-4 | NA | TRBV3-1 | CASSPQTGRTAKNIQYF
TRBJ2-5 | medium-sized | TRBV6-2/TRBV6-3 | CASSTGTLQETQYF
TRBJ2-3 | NA | TRBV20-1 | CSARASGGANTDTQYF
TRBJ2-7 | NA | TRBV18 | CASSPRGTPRGYEQYF
TRBJ2-1 | NA | TRBV6-8 | CASRGTGGRNEQFF
TRBJ2-6 | NA | TRBV9 | CASSVEGGPPSGANVLTF
TRBJ1-6 | NA | TRBV7-2 | CASSWTDSPLHF
TRBJ2-1 | NA | TRBV11-2 | CASSRAGGSNNEQFF
TRBJ1-5 | NA | TRBV25-1 | CASRETGGGPQHF
TRBJ1-1 | NA | TRBV29-1 | CSALQGAPPEAFF
TRBJ2-3 | NA | TRBV29-1 | CSVPETEFTDTQYF
TRBJ2-5 | NA | TRBV20-1 | CSARVKSSETQYF
TRBJ1-2 | NA | TRBV12-3/TRBV12-4 | CASSPHRGGYGYTF
TRBJ2-1 | NA | TRBV12-3/TRBV12-4 | CASRPGTSSYNEQFF
TRBJ1-2 | NA | TRBV29-1 | CSVEDHPFYTF
TRBJ1-6 | NA | TRBV2 | CASSELTGTNSPLHF
TRBJ2-1 | NA | TRBV20-1 | CSARPGLDNEQFF